This T cell receptor beta chain emerged from a study of T cell repertoires in cytomegalovirus infection. Germline assignment: CDR1 SNHLY and CDR2 FYNNEI. The CDR3 is 16 amino acids. V shed 10 bases and J 0 bases; nucleotides not matched to a gene: 10. In the case of this clonotype: Its antigen is not known.

TCRdb redid the calling of the reads with MiXCR, one entry per CDR3 protein. This table holds about a million distinct CDR3 sequences, roughly 31% found once. This clonotype was sampled from a human donor in good health (CMV status not recorded). Some clones in this sample may be carry-over from other donors' samples. The sample here was cultured CD8+ T cells from PBMCs, taken from culture after CMV antigen stimulation. The chain employs TRBV2 and TRBJ2-1; the match to TRBD1 covers 9 bases. CDR3 residues: CAIRDRVTSSYNEQFF. Written as DNA, the CDR3 is TGTGCCATCCGGGACAGGGTAACGAGCTCCTACAATGAGCAGTTCTTC.